This section outlines one T cell receptor (beta chain) sequence together with its context. Sequenced by immunoSEQ multiplex PCR; TCRdb stores in-frame clones only, minus some. The data show around 170,000 clones, with 88% seen just once and 9% held by the top ten. Deletions cut 6 bases from V and 4 bases from J, with 6 bases between. The length of the CDR3 is 12 residues. Germline CDR1 and CDR2: MNHEY and SVGAGI. This entry comes from a study of blood T cell repertoires in COVID-19. Study at large: Sites across the United States, Italy and Spain contributed samples from acute and convalescent COVID-19. T cells, B-cell-depleted T cells, or PBMCs supplied cDNA or gDNA.

The participants were between about 18 and 90 years old and came from roughly 25 US areas. Which cohort a participant joined came from the clinical history participants gave. The material sequenced was PBMCs or T cells enriched from blood (not recorded which). The V and J genes are TRBV6-5 and TRBJ2-2; D is unresolved. This clonotype was obtained from a woman under 30 who had recovered from COVID-19. The chain's CDR3 is CASRTPTGELFF. In DNA, the CDR3 is TGTGCCAGCAGAACTCCCACCGGGGAGCTGTTTTTT.